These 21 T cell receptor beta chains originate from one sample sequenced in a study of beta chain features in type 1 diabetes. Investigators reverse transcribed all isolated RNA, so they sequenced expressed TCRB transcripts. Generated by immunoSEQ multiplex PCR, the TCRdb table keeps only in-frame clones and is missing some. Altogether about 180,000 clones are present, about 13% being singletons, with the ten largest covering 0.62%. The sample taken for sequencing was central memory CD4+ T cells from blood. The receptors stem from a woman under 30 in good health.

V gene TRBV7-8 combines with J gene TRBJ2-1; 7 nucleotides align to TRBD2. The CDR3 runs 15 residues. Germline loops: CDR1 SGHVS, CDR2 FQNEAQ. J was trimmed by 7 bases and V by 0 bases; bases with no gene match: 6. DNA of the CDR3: TGTGCCAGCAGCTTAGCCGGACTAGTCAGGAATGAGCAGTTCTTC. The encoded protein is CASSLAGLVRNEQFF.

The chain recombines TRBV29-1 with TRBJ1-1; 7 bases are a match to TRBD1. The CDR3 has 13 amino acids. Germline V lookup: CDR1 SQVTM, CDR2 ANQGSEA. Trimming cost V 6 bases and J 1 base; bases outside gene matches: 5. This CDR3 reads CSVWGQTNTEAFF. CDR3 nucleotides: TGCAGCGTGTGGGGACAGACGAACACTGAAGCTTTCTTT. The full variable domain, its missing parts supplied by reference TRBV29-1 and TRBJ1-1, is SAVISQKPSRDICQRGTSLTIQCQVDSQVTMMFWYRQQPGQSLTLIATANQGSEATYESGFVIDKFPISRPNLTFSTLTVSNMSPEDSSIYLCSVWGQTNTEAFFGQGTRLTVV.

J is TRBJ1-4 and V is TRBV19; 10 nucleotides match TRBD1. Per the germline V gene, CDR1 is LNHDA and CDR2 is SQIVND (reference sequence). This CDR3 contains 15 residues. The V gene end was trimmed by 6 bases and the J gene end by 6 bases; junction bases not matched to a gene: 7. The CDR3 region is CASSDTGTGDEKLFF. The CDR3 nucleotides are TGTGCCAGTAGCGACACCGGGACAGGGGATGAAAAACTGTTTTTT.

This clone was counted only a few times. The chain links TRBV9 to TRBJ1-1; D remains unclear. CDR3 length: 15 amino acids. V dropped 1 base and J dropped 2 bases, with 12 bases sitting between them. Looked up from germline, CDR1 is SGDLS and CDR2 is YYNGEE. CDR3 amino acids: CASSVKRCINTEAFF. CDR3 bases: TGTGCCAGCAGCGTAAAACGGTGTATCAACACTGAAGCTTTCTTT.

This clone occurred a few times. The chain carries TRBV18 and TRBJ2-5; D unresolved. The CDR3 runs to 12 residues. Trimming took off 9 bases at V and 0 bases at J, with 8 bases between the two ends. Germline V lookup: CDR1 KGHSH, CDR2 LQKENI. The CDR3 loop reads CASTSYQETQYF. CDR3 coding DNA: TGTGCCAGTACATCGTACCAAGAGACCCAGTACTTC.

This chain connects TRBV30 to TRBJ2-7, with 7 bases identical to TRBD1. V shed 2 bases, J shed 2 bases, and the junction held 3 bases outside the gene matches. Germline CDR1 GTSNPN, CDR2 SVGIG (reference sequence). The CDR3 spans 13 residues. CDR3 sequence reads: CAWSTGQPYEQYF. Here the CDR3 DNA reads TGTGCCTGGAGTACGGGACAGCCCTACGAGCAGTACTTC.

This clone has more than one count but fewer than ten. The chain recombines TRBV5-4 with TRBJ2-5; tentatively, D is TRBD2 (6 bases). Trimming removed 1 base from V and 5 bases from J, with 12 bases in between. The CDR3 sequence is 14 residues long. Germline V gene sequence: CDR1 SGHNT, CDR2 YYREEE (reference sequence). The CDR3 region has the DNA TGTGCCAGCAGCTTGTTCGGGGGTGAGGAGACCCAGTACTTC. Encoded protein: CASSLFGGEETQYF.

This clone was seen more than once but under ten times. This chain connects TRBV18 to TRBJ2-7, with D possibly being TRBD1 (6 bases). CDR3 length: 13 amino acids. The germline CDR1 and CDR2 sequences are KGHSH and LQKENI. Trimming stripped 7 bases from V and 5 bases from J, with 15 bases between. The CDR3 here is CASFTGMSNEQYF. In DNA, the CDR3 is TGTGCCAGCTTTACAGGGATGTCAAACGAGCAGTACTTC.

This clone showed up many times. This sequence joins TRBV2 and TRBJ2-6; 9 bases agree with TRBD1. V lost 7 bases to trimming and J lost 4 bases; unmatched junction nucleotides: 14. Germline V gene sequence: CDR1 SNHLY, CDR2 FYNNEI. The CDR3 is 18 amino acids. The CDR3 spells CASILSQGAPRGANVLTF. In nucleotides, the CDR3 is TGTGCCAGCATTCTTTCACAGGGGGCGCCGAGGGGGGCCAACGTCCTGACTTTC. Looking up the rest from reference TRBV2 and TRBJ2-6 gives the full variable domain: EPEVTQTPSHQVTQMGQEVILRCVPISNHLYFYWYRQILGQKVEFLVSFYNNEISEKSEIFDDQFSVERPDGSNFTLKIRSTKLEDSAMYFCASILSQGAPRGANVLTFGAGSRLTVL.

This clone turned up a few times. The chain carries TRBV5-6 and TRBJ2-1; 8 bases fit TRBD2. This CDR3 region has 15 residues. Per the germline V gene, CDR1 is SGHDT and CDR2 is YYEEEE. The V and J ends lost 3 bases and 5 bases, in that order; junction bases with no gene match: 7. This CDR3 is CASSSSGGVNNEQFF. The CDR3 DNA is TGTGCCAGCAGCTCCTCGGGAGGGGTAAACAATGAGCAGTTCTTC.

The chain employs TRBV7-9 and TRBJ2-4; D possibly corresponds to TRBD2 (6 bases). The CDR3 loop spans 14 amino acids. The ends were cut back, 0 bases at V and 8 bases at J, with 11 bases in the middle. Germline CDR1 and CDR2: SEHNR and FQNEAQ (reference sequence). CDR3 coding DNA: TGTGCCAGCAGCTTAGCCGGGGGAGGATACATTCAGTACTTC. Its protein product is CASSLAGGGYIQYF.

In DNA, the CDR3 is TGTGCCAGCAGCTTTCTGAGCGGGAGTCCGGTCTACGAGCAGTACTTC. Translation: CASSFLSGSPVYEQYF. The V gene is TRBV2, the J gene TRBJ2-7; 8 nucleotides match TRBD2. The junction had 13 bases not matched to a gene; V was cut back by 6 bases and J by 3 bases. The CDR3 has 16 residues. Germline V gene data show CDR1 as SNHLY and CDR2 as FYNNEI.

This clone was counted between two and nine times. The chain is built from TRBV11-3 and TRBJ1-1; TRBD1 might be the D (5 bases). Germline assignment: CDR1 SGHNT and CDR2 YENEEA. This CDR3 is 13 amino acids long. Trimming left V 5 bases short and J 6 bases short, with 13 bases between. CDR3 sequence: CASSAGGRAEAFF. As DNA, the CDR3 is TGTGCCAGCAGCGCCGGGGGGAGGGCTGAAGCTTTCTTT.

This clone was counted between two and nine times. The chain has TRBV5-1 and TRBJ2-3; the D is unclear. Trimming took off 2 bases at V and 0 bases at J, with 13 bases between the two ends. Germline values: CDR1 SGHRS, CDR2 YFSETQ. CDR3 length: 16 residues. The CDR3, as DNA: TGCGCCAGCAGCTTAAATGGCGGTACTAGCACAGATACGCAGTATTTT. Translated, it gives CASSLNGGTSTDTQYF.

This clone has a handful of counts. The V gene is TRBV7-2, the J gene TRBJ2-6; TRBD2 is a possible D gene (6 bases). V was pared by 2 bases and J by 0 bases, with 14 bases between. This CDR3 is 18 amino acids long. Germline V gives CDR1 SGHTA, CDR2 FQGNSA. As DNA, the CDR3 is TGTGCCAGCAGCTTACGTCTAGCGTCCCCCTCTGGGGCCAACGTCCTGACTTTC. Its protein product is CASSLRLASPSGANVLTF.

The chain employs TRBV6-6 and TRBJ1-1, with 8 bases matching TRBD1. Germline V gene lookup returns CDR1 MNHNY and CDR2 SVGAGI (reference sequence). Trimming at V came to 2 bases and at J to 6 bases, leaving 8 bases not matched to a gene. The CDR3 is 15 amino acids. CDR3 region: CASSYLYDRGAEAFF. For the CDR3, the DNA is TGTGCCAGCAGTTACCTTTATGACAGGGGCGCTGAAGCTTTCTTT.

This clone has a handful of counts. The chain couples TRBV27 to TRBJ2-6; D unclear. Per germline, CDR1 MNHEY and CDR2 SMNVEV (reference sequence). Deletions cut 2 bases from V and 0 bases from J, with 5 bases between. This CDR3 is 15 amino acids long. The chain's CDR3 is CASSLQVSGANVLTF. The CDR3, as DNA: TGTGCCAGCAGTTTACAGGTCTCTGGGGCCAACGTCCTGACTTTC.

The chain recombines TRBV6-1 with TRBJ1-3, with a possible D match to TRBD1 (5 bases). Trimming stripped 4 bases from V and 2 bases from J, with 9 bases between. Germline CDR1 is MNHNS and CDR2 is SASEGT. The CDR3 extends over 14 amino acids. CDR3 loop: CASSVSGAGNTIYF. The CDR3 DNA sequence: TGTGCCAGCAGTGTCTCGGGGGCTGGAAACACCATATATTTT.

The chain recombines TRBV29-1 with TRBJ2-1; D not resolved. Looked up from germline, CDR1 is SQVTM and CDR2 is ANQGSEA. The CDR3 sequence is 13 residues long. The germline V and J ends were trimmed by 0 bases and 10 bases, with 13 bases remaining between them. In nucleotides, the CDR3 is TGCAGCGTTGAAGATCGTCGACAAGGCGAGCAGTTCTTC. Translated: CSVEDRRQGEQFF.

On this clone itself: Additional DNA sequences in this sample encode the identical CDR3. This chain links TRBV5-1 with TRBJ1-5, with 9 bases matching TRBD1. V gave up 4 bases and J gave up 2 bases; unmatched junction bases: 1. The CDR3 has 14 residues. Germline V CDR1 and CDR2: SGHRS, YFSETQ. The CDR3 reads CASSRTGGNQPQHF. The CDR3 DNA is TGCGCCAGCAGCAGGACAGGGGGCAATCAGCCCCAGCATTTT.

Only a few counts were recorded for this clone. The CDR3 DNA sequence: TGTGCCACCAGCATATCGTCCGGGACACACAGGGACATTCAGTACTTC. Protein sequence: CATSISSGTHRDIQYF. This chain connects TRBV15 to TRBJ2-4, with D maybe TRBD1 (6 bases). The length of the CDR3 is 16 residues. Per germline, CDR1 LNHNV and CDR2 YYDKDF (reference sequence). With 4 bases removed from V and 8 bases from J, the gap between germline ends came to 21 bases.